Only one count was recorded for the clone carrying this T cell receptor (beta chain). Libraries were prepared by immunoSEQ multiplex PCR; TCRdb keeps only in-frame clonotypes and omits some of them. The sample has over 75,000 clones; approximately 88% are singletons. These data come from a study of identifying expanded T cells in peripheral blood. The germline CDR1 and CDR2 sequences are SGHVS and FNYEAQ. The CDR3 is 16 amino acids. V lost 5 bases, J lost 9 bases, and 12 bases stayed unmatched. Collection occurred without any documented infections or immune events in donors. This sequence joins TRBV7-6 and TRBJ1-5; 11 positions match TRBD1. The clonotype originates from a person between 18 and 69 years old in good health. Material for sequencing was blood. The CDR3 is CASSPGVGQGDVPQHF. The CDR3 DNA sequence: TGTGCCAGCAGCCCAGGCGTGGGACAGGGGGACGTGCCCCAGCATTTT.